The 8 T cell receptor beta chains reported below all come from one sample, sequenced in a study of T cell responses to AZD1222 COVID-19 vaccine. Repertoires were generated with immunoSEQ multiplex PCR, while TCRdb's copy carries only in-frame clones and drops some. The sample lists approximately 180,000 clones; 92% were seen once. The sample was peripheral blood, taken on day 0 of AZD1222 vaccination. Every receptor here comes from an adult in good health.

The genes are TRBV12-3 or TRBV12-4 and TRBJ1-1; D unclear. Trimming took 3 bases from V and 1 from J, leaving 6 bases between them. The CDR3 length is 13 residues. The CDR3 is CASSFDANTEAFF. CDR3 coding DNA: TGTGCCAGCAGTTTCGATGCGAACACTGAAGCTTTCTTT.

The V gene is TRBV12-5, the J gene TRBJ1-2; maybe TRBD1 (5 bases). Trimming cost V 1 base and J 8 bases, with 11 bases left between them. Germline loops: CDR1 LGHNT, CDR2 FRNRAP. The length of the CDR3 is 13 residues. The CDR3 nucleotides are TGTGCTAGTGGTTTGGGTCAGGGAAGCGGCTACACCTTC. Protein sequence: CASGLGQGSGYTF.

The chain recombines TRBV3-1 (or the pseudogene TRBV3-2) with TRBJ2-1; D tentatively fits TRBD1 or TRBD2 (6 bases each). This CDR3 has 16 amino acids. The germline V gene has CDR1 LGHDT and CDR2 YNNKEL (reference sequence). Trimming took off 4 bases at V and 4 bases at J, with 17 bases between the two ends. The CDR3 loop is CASSRFTTGAYNEQFF. The CDR3 bases are TGTGCCAGCAGCCGCTTCACAACGGGGGCGTACAATGAGCAGTTCTTC.

The chain combines TRBV27 with TRBJ1-6; D is undetermined. This CDR3 is built from 13 residues. Trimming removed 5 bases at V and 10 bases at J, with 12 bases between. Germline V gives CDR1 MNHEY, CDR2 SMNVEV (reference sequence). The DNA for the CDR3 is TGTGCCAGCAGTGGACCACCAGAATCACCCCTCCACTTT. Protein product: CASSGPPESPLHF.

The J gene is TRBJ1-2, the V gene TRBV6-6; a possible D gene is TRBD1 (5 bases). Trimming cost V 4 bases and J 8 bases, with 20 bases left between them. Germline V gene lookup returns CDR1 MNHNY and CDR2 SVGAGI (reference sequence). The CDR3 loop spans 15 amino acids. CDR3 in amino acids: CASSSRGKRGWGYTF. CDR3 DNA sequence: TGTGCCAGCAGTTCTCGTGGGAAGAGGGGATGGGGCTACACCTTC.

The V and J genes are TRBV5-1 and TRBJ2-5; 13 bases are shared with TRBD2. The CDR3 contains 16 residues. Germline trimming cut 1 base from V and 5 bases from J; bases unmatched to any gene: 5. Germline values: CDR1 SGHRS, CDR2 YFSETQ. The CDR3 nucleotides read TGCGCCAGCAGCTTGACTAGCGGGGGGGCTTTTGAGACCCAGTACTTC. It translates to CASSLTSGGAFETQYF.

CDR3 DNA: TGTGCCAGCAGCCCACCCGGGACACGCGCCCGAAACACCATATATTTT. The encoded protein is CASSPPGTRARNTIYF. This chain joins TRBV7-2 and TRBJ1-3; tentatively, D is TRBD1 (6 bases). This CDR3 spans 16 amino acids. In germline, CDR1 is SGHTA, CDR2 FQGNSA. Trimming removed 5 bases from V and 5 bases from J, with 19 bases in between.

This chain connects TRBV5-6 to TRBJ2-1; tentatively, D is TRBD1 (5 bases). This CDR3 has 15 residues. Germline V gives CDR1 SGHDT, CDR2 YYEEEE. The V gene lost 5 bases and the J gene lost 0 bases, with 12 bases spanning the gap. The CDR3: CASSETVSSYNEQFF. The CDR3 DNA is TGTGCCAGCAGTGAGACAGTTAGCTCCTACAATGAGCAGTTCTTC.